The 6 T cell receptor beta chains below all came from one sample that was sequenced in a study of Ad26.COV2.S vaccination and SARS-CoV-2 variants. The treatment is: 15 to 20 received Ad26.COV2.S at low or high dose, single or two shots; about 5 received placebo; per-sample allocation not given. Repertoires come from day 63 after the first vaccine or placebo injection. TCRdb keeps only in-frame clones here, not all; method: immunoSEQ multiplex PCR. The repertoire consists of 350,000 to 500,000 clones, with nearly 90% occurring once and the leading ten covering about 2.5%. The specimen comprised peripheral blood, sampled in a trial of Ad26.COV2.S vaccine versus placebo. Receptors were obtained from a person aged 18 to 65 who received the Ad26.COV2.S COVID-19 vaccine or a placebo.

The table lists this clone with a few counts. Within the sample, other DNA sequences also encode this same CDR3. The chain recombines TRBV5-1 with TRBJ1-1; no reliable D call. The CDR3 spans 15 residues. V was cut by 0 bases and J by 1 base, with 10 bases left in between. Germline V lookup: CDR1 SGHRS, CDR2 YFSETQ. The DNA for the CDR3 is TGCGCCAGCAGCTTGGCCGCGGGTGGGAACACTGAAGCTTTCTTT. Amino acid sequence: CASSLAAGGNTEAFF. Full variable domain (remainder filled in from reference TRBV5-1 and TRBJ1-1): KAGVTQTPRYLIKTRGQQVTLSCSPISGHRSVSWYQQTPGQGLQFLFEYFSETQRNKGNFPGRFSGRQFSNSRSEMNVSTLELGDSALYLCASSLAAGGNTEAFFGQGTRLTVV.

The chain combines TRBV6-5 with TRBJ2-4, with 7 positions matching TRBD2. Losses at the gene ends were 6 bases for V and 7 bases for J; bases not matched to a gene: 6. CDR3 length: 13 amino acids. Germline V gene sequence: CDR1 MNHEY, CDR2 SVGAGI. The CDR3 loop is CASRTGGENIQYF. The CDR3 DNA is TGTGCCAGCAGGACGGGAGGCGAGAACATTCAGTACTTC.

This chain uses TRBV11-2 with TRBJ2-3; 9 bases map to TRBD2. This CDR3 region has 16 residues. V lost 0 bases, J lost 6 bases, and 7 bases stayed unmatched. Germline CDR1 reads SGHAT; CDR2 reads FQNNGV. CDR3 DNA: TGTGCCAGCAGCTTAGAGGCGGGAGGGCCCTGGGATACGCAGTATTTT. This sequence encodes CASSLEAGGPWDTQYF.

The rearrangement joins TRBV3-1 (or the pseudogene TRBV3-2) to TRBJ1-1; D is uncertain. V was trimmed by 4 bases and J by 0 bases, leaving 6 bases between them. The CDR3 has 13 residues. The germline CDR1 and CDR2 sequences are LGHDT and YNNKEL (reference sequence). The CDR3 loop is CASSRNLNTEAFF. CDR3 coding DNA: TGTGCCAGCAGCCGCAATTTGAACACTGAAGCTTTCTTT.

The genes are TRBV10-3 and TRBJ1-2; D remains unclear. The germline V and J ends were trimmed by 11 bases and 0 bases, with 13 bases remaining between them. Germline V gene lookup returns CDR1 ENHRY and CDR2 SYGVKD. The CDR3 covers 13 residues. The DNA for the CDR3 is TGTGCCTTCCGCCGGTCCCCTAACTATGGCTACACCTTC. It is translated as CAFRRSPNYGYTF.

The rearrangement uses TRBV9 and TRBJ2-7; D is unclear. The CDR3 loop spans 20 amino acids. Germline CDR1 and CDR2: SGDLS and YYNGEE. The ends were cut back, 3 bases at V and 3 bases at J, with 31 bases in the middle. CDR3 DNA: TGTGCCAGCAGCGCGAGCCGCCCCGTGAGGAACTGGGATCGCCTCTACGAGCAGTACGTC. Its translation is CASSASRPVRNWDRLYEQYV.